This entry concerns a single T cell receptor beta chain. Antigen unknown. Germline is not matched at one junction end, which may reflect a read error. CDR3 length: 15 amino acids. Germline values: CDR1 SGHRS, CDR2 YFSETQ. This sample was included in a study of T cell responses to AZD1222 COVID-19 vaccine. Study-level results: Among vaccine-associated CD4 TCRs, coverage spanned spike, with dominance at 160-218 and 743-854. Close to half of all spike-specific TCRs reportedly target regions of the variants that are unmutated.

The repertoire was sequenced with immunoSEQ multiplex PCR; TCRdb's copy has only in-frame clones and lacks some. In the table there are under 170,000 clones, approximately 94% of which are singletons. This receptor was taken from an adult in good health. This specimen consisted of peripheral blood, obtained on day 0 of AZD1222 vaccination. This chain uses TRBV5-1 with TRBJ2-3; 10 bases agree with TRBD2. In DNA form, the CDR3 reads TGCGCCGGCAGCTTGCCTAGCGGGGGAGCAGATACGCAGTATTTT. Protein product: CAGSLPSGGADTQYF.